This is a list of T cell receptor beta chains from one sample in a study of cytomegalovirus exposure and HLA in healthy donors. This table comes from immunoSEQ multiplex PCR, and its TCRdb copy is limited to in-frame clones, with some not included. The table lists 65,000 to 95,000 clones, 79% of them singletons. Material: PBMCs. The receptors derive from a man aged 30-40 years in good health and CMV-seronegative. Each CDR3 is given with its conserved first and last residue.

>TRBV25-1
CATYGGGNEQFF
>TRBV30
CAWSVSGNTIYF
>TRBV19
CASSIGLTGKYEQYF
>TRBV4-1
CASSQEGSYEQYF
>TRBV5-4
CASSLSGTSSYEQYF
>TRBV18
CASSPTGTEAFF
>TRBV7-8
CASSPGTSGRIVNTGELFF
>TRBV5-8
CASSSGMSGTEAFF
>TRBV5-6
CASTTSLGARTEAFF
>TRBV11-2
CASSHTSESSYEQYF
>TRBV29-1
CSVVGTDSTNEKLFF
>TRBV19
CASRRDSGYSNQPQHF
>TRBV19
CASSIDRGLDPLHF
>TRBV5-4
CASSHDTSGGNEQYF
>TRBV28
CASGQVGTQYF
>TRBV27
CASSFEGATEAFF
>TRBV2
CASGTAPLEAFF
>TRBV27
CASSPGTSTDTQYF
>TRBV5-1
CASSLGDRDLSGYGYTF
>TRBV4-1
CASSHGSGTAGNTIYF
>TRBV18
CASSPPGRDYEQYF
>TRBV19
CASSIGQLNTEAFF
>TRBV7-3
CASSQVRQGKIEAFF
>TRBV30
CAWSGGYSYNSPLHF
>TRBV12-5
CASGLSLAGRNTGELFF
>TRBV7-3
CASSPLAGGSYNEQFF
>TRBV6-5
CASRSRGTTNEKLFF
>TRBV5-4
CASSPGTERAFF
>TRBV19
CASTPRGLANYGYTF
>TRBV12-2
CASRSSPGTRKDNQPQHF
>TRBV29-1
CSVQGGYQETQYF
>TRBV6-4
CASSARDNNEQFF
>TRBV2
CASSPRASGGYEQYF
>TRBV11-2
CASSLALTRAFF
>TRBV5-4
CASSSGHGETQYF
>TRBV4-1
CASSLGTAQETQYF